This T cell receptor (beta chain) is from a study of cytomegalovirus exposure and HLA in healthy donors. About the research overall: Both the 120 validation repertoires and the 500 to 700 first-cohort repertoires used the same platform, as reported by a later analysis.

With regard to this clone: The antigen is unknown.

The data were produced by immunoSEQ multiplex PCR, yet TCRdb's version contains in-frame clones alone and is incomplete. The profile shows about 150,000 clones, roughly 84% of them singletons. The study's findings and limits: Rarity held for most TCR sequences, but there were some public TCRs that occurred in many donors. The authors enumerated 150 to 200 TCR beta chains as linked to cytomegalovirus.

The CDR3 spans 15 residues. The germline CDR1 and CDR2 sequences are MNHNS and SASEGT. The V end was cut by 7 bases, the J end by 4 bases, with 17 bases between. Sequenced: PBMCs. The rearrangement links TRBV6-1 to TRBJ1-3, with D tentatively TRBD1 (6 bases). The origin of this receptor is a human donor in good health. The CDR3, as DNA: TGTGCCAGCAAGGATCAGGGGATAACGGGAAACACCATATATTTT. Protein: CASKDQGITGNTIYF.